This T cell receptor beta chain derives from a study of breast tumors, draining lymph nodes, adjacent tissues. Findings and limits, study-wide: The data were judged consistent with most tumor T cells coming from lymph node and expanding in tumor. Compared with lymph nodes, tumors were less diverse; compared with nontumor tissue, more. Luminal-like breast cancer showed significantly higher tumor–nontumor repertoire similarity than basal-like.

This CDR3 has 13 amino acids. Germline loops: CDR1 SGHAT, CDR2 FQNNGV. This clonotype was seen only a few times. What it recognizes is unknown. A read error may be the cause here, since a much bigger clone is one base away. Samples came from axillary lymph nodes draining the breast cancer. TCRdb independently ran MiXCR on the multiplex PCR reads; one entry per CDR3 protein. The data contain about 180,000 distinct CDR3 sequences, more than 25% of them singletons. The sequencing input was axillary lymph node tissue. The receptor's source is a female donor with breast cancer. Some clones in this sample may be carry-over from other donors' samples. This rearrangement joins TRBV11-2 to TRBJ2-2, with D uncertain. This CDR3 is CAGSFRRTGELFF. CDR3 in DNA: TGTGCCGGCAGCTTTAGGCGTACCGGGGAGCTGTTTTTT. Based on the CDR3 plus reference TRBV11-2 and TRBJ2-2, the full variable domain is EAGVAQSPRYKIIEKRQSVAFWCNPISGHATLYWYQQILGQGPKLLIQFQNNGVVDDSQLPKDRFSAERLKGVDSTLKIQPAKLEDSAVYLCAGSFRRTGELFFGEGSRLTVL.